This TCR beta chain was recorded in a study of T cells in narcolepsy. About the study: Patients with NT1 or NT2 and healthy control donors were enrolled. General study results and limits: Blood of same and different patients, but not healthy controls, reportedly held recurring autoreactive clonotypes. Some memory CD4+ repertoires had no autoreactive clone sequences. HCRT-specific and TRIB2-specific autoreactive clonotypes appeared among same-patient CSF and blood CD4+ clonotypes.

The CDR3 is 16 residues long. V dropped 3 bases and J dropped 2; count of bases not matched to a gene: 6. Looked up from germline, CDR1 is LNHNV and CDR2 is YYDKDF (reference sequence). Assay: immunoSEQ multiplex PCR; the TCRdb copy retains only in-frame clones and omits some. The profile covers over 25,000 clones, with roughly 86% appearing a single time and about 1.1% taken by the ten largest. Notes on this clone: Its antigen is unidentified.

The chain carries TRBV15 and TRBJ2-1; 8 bases match TRBD2. What was sequenced was memory (CD45RA-) CD4+ T cells from blood. The sequence was obtained from a human donor in good health. The CDR3 sequence: CATSSATSGPYNEQFF. The DNA for the CDR3 is TGTGCCACCAGCAGCGCTACTAGCGGACCCTACAATGAGCAGTTCTTC.